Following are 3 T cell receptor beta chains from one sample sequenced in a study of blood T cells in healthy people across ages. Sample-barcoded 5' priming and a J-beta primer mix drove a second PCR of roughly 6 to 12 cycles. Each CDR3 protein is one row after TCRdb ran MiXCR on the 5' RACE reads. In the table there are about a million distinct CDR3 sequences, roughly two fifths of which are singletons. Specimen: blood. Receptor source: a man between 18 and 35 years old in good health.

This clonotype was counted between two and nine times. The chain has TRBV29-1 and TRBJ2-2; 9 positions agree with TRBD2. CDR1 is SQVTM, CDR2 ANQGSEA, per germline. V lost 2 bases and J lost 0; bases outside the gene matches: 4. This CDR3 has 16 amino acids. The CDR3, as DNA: TGCAGCGTTGAAAGCGCGGGGGGGCCGAACACCGGGGAGCTGTTTTTT. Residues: CSVESAGGPNTGELFF.

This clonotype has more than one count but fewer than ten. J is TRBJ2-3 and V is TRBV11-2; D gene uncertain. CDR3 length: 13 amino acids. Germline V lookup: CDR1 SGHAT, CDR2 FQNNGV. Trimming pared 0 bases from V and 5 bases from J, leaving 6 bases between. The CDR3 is CASSLDEQDTQYF. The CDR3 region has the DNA TGTGCCAGCAGCTTAGATGAACAAGATACGCAGTATTTT.

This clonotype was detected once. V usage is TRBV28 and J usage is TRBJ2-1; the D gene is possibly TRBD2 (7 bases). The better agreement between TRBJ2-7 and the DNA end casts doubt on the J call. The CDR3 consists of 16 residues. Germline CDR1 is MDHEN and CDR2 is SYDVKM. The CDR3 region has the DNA TGTGCCAGCAGTTTAAGTGGGGGGGCCCCCTACAATGAGCAGTACTTC. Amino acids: CASSLSGGAPYNEQYF.